The entry that follows covers one T cell receptor (beta chain) sequence. Its antigen is still unknown. The CDR3 sequence is 13 residues long. The ends were cut back, 3 bases at V and 0 bases at J, with 4 bases in the middle. The germline CDR1 and CDR2 sequences are KGHDR and SFDVKD. This specimen belongs to a study of CD8 T cells in ankylosing spondylitis. Study conclusions and caveats: Ankylosing spondylitis blood seemed to carry a telltale TCR beta motif made of under ten highly homologous variants. Significant enrichment of disease-linked clones was reportedly seen in matched ankylosing spondylitis synovial fluid.

Via MiXCR, TCRdb re-called the 5' RACE reads, giving one row per CDR3 protein. The sample holds about 700,000 distinct CDR3 sequences, under 20% seen once. The specimen was blood, either unsorted or a sorted T cell fraction (not recorded which). This receptor was taken from a male donor with ankylosing spondylitis. The V call is TRBV24-1, the J call TRBJ1-1, with D uncertain. CDR3 loop: CATSDRLNTEAFF. In DNA, the CDR3 is TGTGCCACCAGTGATCGGTTGAACACTGAAGCTTTCTTT.